This T cell receptor (beta chain) is drawn from a study of blood T cell repertoires in COVID-19. Study context: COVID-19 samples from acute and convalescent phases originated in the United States, Italy and Spain. T cells, B-cell-depleted T cells, or PBMCs supplied cDNA or gDNA.

Per the authors' pipeline: The assay estimated nucleated cells by amplifying reference gene primers. The data were produced by immunoSEQ multiplex PCR, yet TCRdb's version contains in-frame clones alone and is incomplete. Clone size and the V and J calls come from that table; the DNA yielded D and trimming. This table holds 150,000 to 200,000 clones, around two thirds found once. CDR1 and CDR2 (germline): SGDLS, YYNGEE. J gave up 5 bases and V 0 bases, and 8 bases lay outside the gene matches. This CDR3 has 16 residues. The TCR originated in a woman older than 75 with acute or convalescent COVID-19. The sample comprised peripheral blood. The genes are TRBV9 and TRBJ2-5; 9 nucleotides match TRBD2. CDR3 protein: CASSVGVAGVGETQYF. CDR3 nucleotide sequence: TGTGCCAGCAGCGTAGGGGTAGCGGGAGTGGGGGAGACCCAGTACTTC.